The 27 T cell receptor beta chains presented below share a single source sample, sequenced in a study of cytomegalovirus exposure and HLA in healthy donors. PCR employed 60 Vbeta and 13 Jbeta primers. TCRdb keeps only in-frame clones here, not all; method: immunoSEQ multiplex PCR. Seen here are some 140,000 clones, over 70% observed once, and the top ten hold over 2%. Source material: PBMCs. These receptors originate from a man aged 25 to 45 in good health and CMV-seronegative.

This clone is a singleton in its sample. The V and J genes are TRBV9 and TRBJ2-7; 13 nucleotides agree with TRBD2. The CDR3 loop spans 16 amino acids. V was clipped by 4 bases and J by 1 base; unmatched bases: 5. The V gene's germline CDR1 is SGDLS and CDR2 YYNGEE. CDR3 in amino acids: CASSPRLAGGSYEQYF. In DNA form, the CDR3 reads TGTGCCAGCAGCCCCCGACTAGCGGGAGGTTCCTACGAGCAGTACTTC. Using reference TRBV9 and TRBJ2-7 for the parts outside the CDR3, the full variable domain is DSGVTQTPKHLITATGQRVTLRCSPRSGDLSVYWYQQSLDQGLQFLIQYYNGEERAKGNILERFSAQQFPDLHSELNLSSLELGDSALYFCASSPRLAGGSYEQYFGPGTRLTVT.

CDR3 sequence: CASSLAAGSGTKQFF. The CDR3 nucleotides read TGTGCCAGTAGCCTGGCGGCGGGAAGCGGGACTAAGCAGTTCTTC. The chain combines TRBV19 with TRBJ2-1, with 7 bases that match TRBD2. Germline V lookup: CDR1 LNHDA, CDR2 SQIVND (reference sequence). This CDR3 is built from 15 residues. The junction had 16 bases not matched to a gene; V was cut back by 6 bases and J by 11 bases.

The CDR3 here is CASSVISSEAFF. The CDR3 DNA is TGTGCCAGCAGCGTAATTAGCAGTGAAGCTTTCTTT. The chain recombines TRBV9 with TRBJ1-1; D remains ambiguous. The V gene's germline CDR1 is SGDLS and CDR2 YYNGEE. Between the trimmed V and J ends, which lost 1 base and 7 bases, there was a span of 8 bases. This CDR3 has 12 residues.

This clone was seen a few times. V gene TRBV10-3 combines with J gene TRBJ1-1; D is unresolved. Trimming removed 3 bases at V and 4 bases at J, with 6 bases between. Germline V gives CDR1 ENHRY, CDR2 SYGVKD. There are 12 residues in the CDR3. As DNA, the CDR3 is TGTGCCATCAGTGACGGTAGCACTGAAGCTTTCTTT. It codes for CAISDGSTEAFF.

This sequence joins TRBV10-1 and TRBJ2-5; D is unresolved. The J call may be faulty, since TRBJ2-7 better matches the DNA end. The germline CDR1 and CDR2 sequences are WNHNN and SYGVQD (reference sequence). CDR3 size: 13 residues. Written as DNA, the CDR3 is TGCGCCAGCAGTAAGACACTTTCCTACGAGCAGTACTTC. Encoded protein: CASSKTLSYEQYF.

The rearrangement links TRBV7-2 to TRBJ1-1; 9 bases agree with TRBD1. Germline V CDR1 and CDR2: SGHTA, FQGNSA. Trimming removed 2 bases from V and 5 bases from J; junction bases left unmatched: 6. The CDR3 contains 15 residues. The CDR3 loop reads CASSLTAGTGTEAFF. CDR3 sequence (DNA): TGTGCCAGCAGCTTAACAGCCGGGACAGGGACTGAAGCTTTCTTT.

The rearrangement joins TRBV9 to TRBJ1-1; 7 positions match TRBD1. Unmatched junction bases numbered 9, after V lost 0 bases and J lost 7 bases. The germline gives CDR1 SGDLS, CDR2 YYNGEE. The CDR3 spans 15 residues. The CDR3 DNA sequence: TGTGCCAGCAGCGTAGCCTCCCGACAGGGCGGTGAAGCTTTCTTT. This sequence encodes CASSVASRQGGEAFF.

The V gene is TRBV29-1, the J gene TRBJ2-2; no definite D call. V was trimmed by 3 bases and J by 3 bases, leaving 8 bases between them. The CDR3 consists of 13 residues. CDR1 is SQVTM and CDR2 is ANQGSEA in the germline V gene. The CDR3 sequence: CSVEKLDTGELFF. For the CDR3, the DNA is TGCAGCGTTGAGAAGCTAGACACCGGGGAGCTGTTTTTT.

The rearrangement links TRBV6-6 to TRBJ2-1; the match to TRBD2 covers 8 bases. This CDR3 region has 15 residues. Losses at the gene ends were 6 bases for V and 9 bases for J; bases not matched to a gene: 13. Germline lookup yields CDR1 MNHNY and CDR2 SVGAGI (reference sequence). The CDR3: CASSRGAGVGSEQFF. The CDR3 region has the DNA TGTGCCAGCAGCCGGGGAGCGGGAGTTGGGAGTGAGCAGTTCTTC.

The CDR3 coding sequence is TGTGCCAGCAGTGCAGCGCCTGCCGGGTGGCCGTTCTTC. Protein: CASSAAPAGWPFF. The genes are TRBV6-1 and TRBJ2-1; D is unresolved. Germline-derived CDR1 and CDR2 are MNHNS and SASEGT. This CDR3 has 13 residues. Trimming removed 4 bases from V and 15 bases from J, with 19 bases in between.

This clone was picked up a small number of times. V gene TRBV29-1 combines with J gene TRBJ1-1; 9 bases align to TRBD1. J lost 4 bases, V lost 6 bases, and 3 bases had no gene match. The CDR3 runs to 12 residues. The V gene's germline CDR1 is SQVTM and CDR2 ANQGSEA. As DNA, the CDR3 is TGCAGCGTAGTACAGGGGGCCACTGAAGCTTTCTTT. Translating gives CSVVQGATEAFF. Together with reference TRBV29-1 and TRBJ1-1, the CDR3 gives the full variable domain: SAVISQKPSRDICQRGTSLTIQCQVDSQVTMMFWYRQQPGQSLTLIATANQGSEATYESGFVIDKFPISRPNLTFSTLTVSNMSPEDSSIYLCSVVQGATEAFFGQGTRLTVV.

This chain uses TRBV9 with TRBJ1-3; D possibly corresponds to TRBD1 (5 bases). This CDR3 comprises 16 residues. V gave up 0 bases and J gave up 4 bases, with 14 bases separating them. Germline CDR1 reads SGDLS; CDR2 reads YYNGEE. In nucleotides, the CDR3 is TGTGCCAGCAGCGTAGAACTAAGGGGTTACGGAAACACCATATATTTT. Its protein product is CASSVELRGYGNTIYF.

This clone was seen more than once but under ten times. One end of the junction fails to match germline, which may point to a read error. The chain is built from TRBV19 and TRBJ1-5; D is ambiguous. The CDR3 sequence is 14 residues long. Germline loops: CDR1 LNHDA, CDR2 SQIVND (reference sequence). In DNA form, the CDR3 reads TGTGCCAGTAGTATCGCGGTGTCCAATCATCCCCAGCATTTT. Encoded protein: CASSIAVSNHPQHF.

This chain connects TRBV5-4 to TRBJ2-2; perhaps TRBD2 as D (6 bases). V lost 0 bases, J lost 7 bases, and 16 bases lay in between. The CDR3 loop spans 16 amino acids. The germline gives CDR1 SGHNT, CDR2 YYREEE (reference sequence). CDR3 amino acids: CASSLEVGSRGGELFF. Here the CDR3 DNA reads TGTGCCAGCAGCTTGGAAGTCGGGAGTAGGGGCGGGGAGCTGTTTTTT.

This chain joins TRBV30 and TRBJ1-4, with a possible D match to TRBD1 (6 bases). Germline V lookup: CDR1 GTSNPN, CDR2 SVGIG (reference sequence). Deletions cut 7 bases from V and 3 bases from J, with 12 bases between. The CDR3 runs to 13 residues. The CDR3 bases are TGTGCCTCCTCCCAGGGGTCTAATGAAAAACTGTTTTTT. Translation gives CASSQGSNEKLFF.

V and J are TRBV15 and TRBJ1-1, with TRBD1 identical over 9 bases. The germline CDR1 and CDR2 sequences are LNHNV and YYDKDF (reference sequence). This CDR3 spans 15 amino acids. V dropped 0 bases and J dropped 3; count of bases not matched to a gene: 2. This chain's CDR3 is CATSREGQGDTEAFF. CDR3 nucleotides: TGTGCCACCAGCAGAGAGGGACAGGGCGACACTGAAGCTTTCTTT.

The genes are TRBV6-1 and TRBJ2-1, with a possible D match to TRBD1 (5 bases). This CDR3 comprises 18 residues. In germline, CDR1 is MNHNS, CDR2 SASEGT. Trimming stripped 3 bases from V and 0 bases from J, with 18 bases between. CDR3 coding DNA: TGTGCCAGCAGTGAGGAAATAGAGAGAAGGGGCTCCTACAATGAGCAGTTCTTC. It encodes CASSEEIERRGSYNEQFF.

This chain joins TRBV5-4 and TRBJ2-5, with a possible D match to TRBD2 (6 bases). The CDR3 contains 14 residues. Trimming took off 0 bases at V and 10 bases at J, with 16 bases between the two ends. The V gene's germline CDR1 is SGHNT and CDR2 YYREEE (reference sequence). Here the CDR3 reads CASSLVTSQIGQYF. The DNA of the CDR3 is TGTGCCAGCAGCTTGGTTACTAGCCAGATAGGCCAGTACTTC.

The rearrangement uses TRBV28 and TRBJ2-2; 8 bases match TRBD2. The CDR3 sequence is 15 residues long. Trimming at V came to 5 bases and at J to 0 bases, leaving 2 bases not matched to a gene. CDR1 and CDR2 from the germline V gene are MDHEN and SYDVKM. The chain's CDR3 is CASSGAGANTGELFF. CDR3 DNA: TGTGCCAGCAGTGGAGCGGGGGCGAACACCGGGGAGCTGTTTTTT.

The chain employs TRBV7-2 and TRBJ2-3; 7 nucleotides align to TRBD2. Germline assignment: CDR1 SGHTA and CDR2 FQGNSA. CDR3 length: 14 residues. V was clipped by 1 base and J by 3 bases; unmatched bases: 1. CDR3 nucleotides: TGTGCCAGCAGCTTAGACGGGAGGACAGATACGCAGTATTTT. Protein product: CASSLDGRTDTQYF.

V and J are TRBV4-1 and TRBJ2-3; the match to TRBD2 covers 10 bases. CDR3 length: 16 residues. From germline, CDR1 is MGHRA and CDR2 YSYEKL. The ends lost 1 base at V and 4 bases at J; junction bases unmatched: 5. The CDR3 bases are TGCGCCAGCAGCCAAGGGAGCGGGAGGGCCTCAGATACGCAGTATTTT. Amino acid sequence: CASSQGSGRASDTQYF.

V is TRBV19 and J is TRBJ2-1; 8 bases agree with TRBD2. J gave up 9 bases and V 6 bases, and 4 bases lay outside the gene matches. Per the germline V gene, CDR1 is LNHDA and CDR2 is SQIVND (reference sequence). The CDR3 has 12 amino acids. DNA of the CDR3: TGTGCCAGTAGCGGGAGGGCGAGTGAGCAGTTCTTC. Translated: CASSGRASEQFF.

This chain connects TRBV28 to TRBJ1-1; D not certain. V shed 4 bases and J shed 0 bases, with 12 bases lying between them. This CDR3 is 15 amino acids long. Germline assignment: CDR1 MDHEN and CDR2 SYDVKM. The DNA of the CDR3 is TGTGCCAGCAGTTCCCAGAACGGGGTGAACACTGAAGCTTTCTTT. This gives the protein CASSSQNGVNTEAFF.

This clone was observed a handful of times. The chain employs TRBV27 and TRBJ1-1; a possible D gene is TRBD1 (5 bases). The ends were cut back, 7 bases at V and 1 base at J, with 16 bases in the middle. CDR1 MNHEY and CDR2 SMNVEV come from the germline V gene (reference sequence). The CDR3 extends over 15 amino acids. The CDR3 sequence: CASIGRVWENTEAFF. The CDR3 DNA is TGTGCCAGCATCGGCAGGGTGTGGGAGAACACTGAAGCTTTCTTT.

The chain combines TRBV19 with TRBJ2-7, with D tentatively TRBD2 (6 bases). CDR1 is LNHDA and CDR2 is SQIVND in the germline V gene (reference sequence). This CDR3 has 13 residues. V was trimmed by 5 bases and J by 0 bases, leaving 8 bases between them. In DNA form, the CDR3 reads TGTGCCAGTAGTGGGACTGGCTCCTACGAGCAGTACTTC. It specifies CASSGTGSYEQYF. The whole variable domain, filled in from reference TRBV19 and TRBJ2-7, reads DGGITQSPKYLFRKEGQNVTLSCEQNLNHDAMYWYRQDPGQGLRLIYYSQIVNDFQKGDIAEGYSVSREKKESFPLTVTSAQKNPTAFYLCASSGTGSYEQYFGPGTRLTVT.

This clone appeared once. The chain uses TRBV18 and TRBJ1-1; D call uncertain. This CDR3 is 13 amino acids long. Germline V gene data show CDR1 as KGHSH and CDR2 as LQKENI. Trimming pared 3 bases from V and 6 bases from J, leaving 11 bases between. The DNA for the CDR3 is TGTGCCAGCTCACCGGAGCGGGCGGCTGAAGCTTTCTTT. It encodes CASSPERAAEAFF.

The chain is built from TRBV9 and TRBJ1-5; D is possibly TRBD1 (5 bases). Germline V gene lookup returns CDR1 SGDLS and CDR2 YYNGEE. The CDR3 totals 13 residues. The V end lost 5 bases, the J end lost 10 bases, and 16 bases lay between the germline ends. The CDR3 region has the DNA TGTGCCAGCAGTGCAGGGAACGGTCAACCCCAGCATTTT. It translates to CASSAGNGQPQHF.